This is a list of T cell receptor beta chains from one sample in a study of CD8 T cells in Susac syndrome. TCRdb analysed the immunoSEQ multiplex PCR reads with MiXCR anew, one entry per CDR3 protein. This table holds some 110,000 distinct CDR3 sequences, around 94% found once. Sequences were obtained from CD8+ T cells from PBMCs. The receptor source for this set is a human donor with Susac syndrome. Both conserved end residues are part of each CDR3. The D gene is left open where the match is weak. Some rows mark clone size as missing; the rest say once, few, many or name a class of expanded clone.

TGTGCCAGCAGCACCGGGGGGGGCGATGAGACCCAGTACTTC	CASSTGGGDETQYF	TRBV27	TRBD2	TRBJ2-5	.
TGTGCCACAAGGTCCGGGTCCCCTATCTCCGAGCAGTACTTC	CATRSGSPISEQYF	TRBV15	.	TRBJ2-7	.
TGTGCCAGCAGTACATCCGCCCCGGGTTCACCCCTCCACTTT	CASSTSAPGSPLHF	TRBV6-1	.	TRBJ1-6	.
TGTGCCAGCAGTTCAACAGGGGGGGATACGCAGTATTTT	CASSSTGGDTQYF	TRBV25-1	TRBD1	TRBJ2-3	.
TGCAGCGTTGAAGTAGGGTCGATCTATGGCTACACCTTC	CSVEVGSIYGYTF	TRBV29-1	.	TRBJ1-2	.
TGTGCCAGCAGCTTGATGGACAATCAGCCCCAGCATTTT	CASSLMDNQPQHF	TRBV7-9	.	TRBJ1-5	.
TGTGCCAGCAGCTCCATCGGGGTCGGGGTCACTGAAGCTTTCTTT	CASSSIGVGVTEAFF	TRBV7-9	.	TRBJ1-1	.
TGTGCCAGCAGCTTATCCGGACAGGCTTACGAGCAGTACTTC	CASSLSGQAYEQYF	TRBV7-9	TRBD1	TRBJ2-7	.
TGTGCCATCTCCACGACTGAAAGCGGGGGGGCCGCGGATACGCAGTATTTT	CAISTTESGGAADTQYF	TRBV10-3	TRBD2	TRBJ2-3	.
TGTGCCACCAGCAGAGACCGGACAGGGGACCGAAGCTCCTACAATGAGCAGTTCTTC	CATSRDRTGDRSSYNEQFF	TRBV15	TRBD1	TRBJ2-1	.
TGTGCCAGCAGCTTGAACTATGGCTACACCTTC	CASSLNYGYTF	TRBV5-4	.	TRBJ1-2	.
TGCAGTGCCAGACAGGGTATGGCCCAAGAGACCCAGTACTTC	CSARQGMAQETQYF	TRBV20-1	TRBD1	TRBJ2-5	.
TGTGCCAGCAGTGGGACTAGCGCAAGTGAGACCCAGTACTTC	CASSGTSASETQYF	TRBV27	TRBD2	TRBJ2-5	.
TGCAGTGCTAAACCCGGGGAAGGGATCTCCTACGAGCAGTACTTC	CSAKPGEGISYEQYF	TRBV20-1	.	TRBJ2-7	.
TGCGCCAGCAGCCAGGCGGGAGGTGCGCCAAATGAGCAGTTCTTC	CASSQAGGAPNEQFF	TRBV4-3	TRBD2	TRBJ2-1	.
TGTGCCAGCAGCGGGGACACCCGAGTAAGGAACTATGGCTACACCTTC	CASSGDTRVRNYGYTF	TRBV25-1	.	TRBJ1-2	.
TGTGCCAGCTCGACGGCTATGGAACAGCCCCAGCATTTT	CASSTAMEQPQHF	TRBV3-1	.	TRBJ1-5	.
TGTGCCAGCAGCCAGAAGGGGGGGCATGGGACGGAAGAGACCCAGTACTTC	CASSQKGGHGTEETQYF	TRBV3-1	.	TRBJ2-5	.
TGCGCCAGCAGCCAAGATCGTGGGCTATCTTACAATGAGCAGTTCTTC	CASSQDRGLSYNEQFF	TRBV4-1	.	TRBJ2-1	.
TGTGCCAGCAGCTGGGGACAGGCGGGGCAGCCCCAGCATTTT	CASSWGQAGQPQHF	TRBV13	TRBD1	TRBJ1-5	.
TGTGCCACCGGGAATGAGGACGGCTACACCTTC	CATGNEDGYTF	TRBV15	.	TRBJ1-2	.
TGTGCCAGCAGCCTTACATTGAACACTGAAGCTTTCTTT	CASSLTLNTEAFF	TRBV12-3/TRBV12-4	.	TRBJ1-1	few
TGTGCCAGCTCCCGACTAGCCCCCAATGAGCAGTTCTTC	CASSRLAPNEQFF	TRBV6-6	TRBD2	TRBJ2-1	once
TGTGCCAGCAGCTTAGAAGGCGGGGGGTACACAGATACGCAGTATTTT	CASSLEGGGYTDTQYF	TRBV7-2	TRBD2	TRBJ2-3	.
TGTGCCACCAGCAGAGGGACACAGGGGCCTTACAATGAGCAGTTCTTC	CATSRGTQGPYNEQFF	TRBV15	TRBD1	TRBJ2-1	.
TGTGCCAGCAGAAAGCTAGGCCTAACTGTACAAGAGACCCAGTACTTC	CASRKLGLTVQETQYF	TRBV27	.	TRBJ2-5	.
TGTGCCAGCAGTTTAGTGGACCCGGGCACTGAAGCTTTCTTT	CASSLVDPGTEAFF	TRBV27	.	TRBJ1-1	.
TGTGCCAGCAGTTCGTTAGCGGGGGGGCCCCAAGAGACCCAGTACTTC	CASSSLAGGPQETQYF	TRBV6-6	TRBD2	TRBJ2-5	.
TGTGCCAGCAGGGAGCCTTACCCCTCCTACGAGCAGTACTTC	CASREPYPSYEQYF	TRBV27	.	TRBJ2-7	.
TGTGCCAGCAGCGAAAATTTCCCCGGGACAGGAGCTTCGAATGAGCAGTTCTTC	CASSENFPGTGASNEQFF	TRBV9	TRBD1	TRBJ2-1	.
TGTGCCACCAGCAGAGATGGCGGCACCCTCTCGTACAATGAGCAGTTCTTC	CATSRDGGTLSYNEQFF	TRBV15	.	TRBJ2-1	.